This TCR beta chain was captured in a study of molecular identifiers for immune sequencing clone quantification. TCRdb ran MiXCR on the PCR reads and lists one entry per CDR3 protein. The sample includes a few hundred thousand distinct CDR3 sequences, about 20% of them seen just once. This clonotype was seen only a few times. The CDR3 runs 14 residues. The germline V and J ends were trimmed by 4 bases and 7 bases, with 18 bases remaining between them. Germline V gene data show CDR1 as SGHRS and CDR2 as YFSETQ. The TCR comes from a human donor in good health. Some libraries in this study had Jurkat cell RNA spiked in. The source material was naive CD8+ T cells from blood, with Jurkat cell RNA spiked in. The subset here: FACS-sorted CD8+CD4-CCR7+CD45RA+ naive T cells. This rearrangement joins TRBV5-1 to TRBJ2-7, with D possibly matching TRBD1 (6 bases). CDR3 sequence: CASSPWDTVGEQYF. The CDR3, as DNA: TGCGCCAGCAGCCCATGGGACACCGTGGGGGAGCAGTACTTC.